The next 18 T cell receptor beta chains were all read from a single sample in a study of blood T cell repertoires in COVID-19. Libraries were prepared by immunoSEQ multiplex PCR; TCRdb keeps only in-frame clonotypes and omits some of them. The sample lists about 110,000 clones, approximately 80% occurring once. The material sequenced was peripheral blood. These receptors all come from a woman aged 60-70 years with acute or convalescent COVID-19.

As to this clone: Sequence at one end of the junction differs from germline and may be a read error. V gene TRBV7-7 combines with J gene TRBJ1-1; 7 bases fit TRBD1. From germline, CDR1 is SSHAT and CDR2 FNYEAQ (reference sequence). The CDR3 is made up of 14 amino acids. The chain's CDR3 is CASSPDRASTEAFF. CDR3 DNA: TGTGCTAGCAGCCCCGACAGGGCGTCCACTGAAGCTTTCTTT. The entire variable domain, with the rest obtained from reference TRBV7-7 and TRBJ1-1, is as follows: GAGVSQSPRYKVTKRGQDVTLRCDPISSHATLYWYQQALGQGPEFLTYFNYEAQPDKSGLPSDRFSAERPEGSISTLTIQRTEQRDSAMYRCASSPDRASTEAFFGQGTRLTVV.

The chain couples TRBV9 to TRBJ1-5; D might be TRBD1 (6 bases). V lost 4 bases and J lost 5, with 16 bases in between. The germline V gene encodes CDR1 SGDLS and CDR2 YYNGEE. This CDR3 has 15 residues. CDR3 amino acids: CASSSQGIDYQPQHF. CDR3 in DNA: TGTGCCAGCAGCAGTCAGGGGATCGATTATCAGCCCCAGCATTTT.

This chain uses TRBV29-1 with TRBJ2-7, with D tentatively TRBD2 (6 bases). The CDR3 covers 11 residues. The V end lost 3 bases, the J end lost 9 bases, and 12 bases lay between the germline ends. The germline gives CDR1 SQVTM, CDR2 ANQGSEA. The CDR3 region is CSVDQGGGQYF. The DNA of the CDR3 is TGCAGCGTTGATCAGGGAGGAGGGCAGTACTTC.

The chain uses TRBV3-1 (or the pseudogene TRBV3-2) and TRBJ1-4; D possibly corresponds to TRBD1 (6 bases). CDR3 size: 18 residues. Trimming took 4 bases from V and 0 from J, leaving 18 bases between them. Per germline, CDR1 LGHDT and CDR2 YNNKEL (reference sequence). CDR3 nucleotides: TGTGCCAGCAGCCCCGATTTAGGACAGACTGCAACTAATGAAAAACTGTTTTTT. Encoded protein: CASSPDLGQTATNEKLFF.

The CDR3, as DNA: TGTGCCAGCAGTCTGAGGGCCCTCGAGCAGTACTTC. Protein product: CASSLRALEQYF. V is TRBV12-3 or TRBV12-4 and J is TRBJ2-7; TRBD2 might be the D (5 bases). Deletions cut 5 bases from V and 6 bases from J, with 11 bases between. This CDR3 has 12 residues.

The CDR3: CASSPTRQAGEQFF. The CDR3 DNA reads as TGCGCCAGCAGCCCAACGCGACAGGCGGGTGAGCAGTTCTTC. The chain has TRBV4-1 and TRBJ2-1; possibly TRBD1 for D (6 bases). There are 14 residues in the CDR3. V lost 4 bases and J lost 9, with 16 bases in between. Germline CDR1 and CDR2: MGHRA and YSYEKL.

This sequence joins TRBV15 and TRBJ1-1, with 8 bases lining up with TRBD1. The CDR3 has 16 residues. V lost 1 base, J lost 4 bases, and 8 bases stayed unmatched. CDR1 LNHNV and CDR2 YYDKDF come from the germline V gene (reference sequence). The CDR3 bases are TGTGCCACCAGCAGAGGTCCGGGACAGGCGGGCACTGAAGCTTTCTTT. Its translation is CATSRGPGQAGTEAFF.

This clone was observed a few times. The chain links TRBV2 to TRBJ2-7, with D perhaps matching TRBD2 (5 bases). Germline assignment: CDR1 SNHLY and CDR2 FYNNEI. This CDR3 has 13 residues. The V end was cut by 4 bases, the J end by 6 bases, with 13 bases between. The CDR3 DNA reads TGTGCCAGCAGTGGCACGGGGTCCCCCGAGCAGTACTTC. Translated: CASSGTGSPEQYF.

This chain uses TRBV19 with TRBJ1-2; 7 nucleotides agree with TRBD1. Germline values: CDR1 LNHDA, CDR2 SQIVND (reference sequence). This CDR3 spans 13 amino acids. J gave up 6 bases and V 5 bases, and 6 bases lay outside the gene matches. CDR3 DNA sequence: TGTGCCAGTAGTCTCGACAGGGCGAATGGCTACACCTTC. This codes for CASSLDRANGYTF.

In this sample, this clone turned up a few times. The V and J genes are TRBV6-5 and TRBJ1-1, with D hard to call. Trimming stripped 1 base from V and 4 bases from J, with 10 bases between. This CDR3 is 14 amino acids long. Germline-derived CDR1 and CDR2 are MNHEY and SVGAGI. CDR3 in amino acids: CASSYFGRITEAFF. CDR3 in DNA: TGTGCCAGCAGTTACTTTGGCAGGATCACTGAAGCTTTCTTT.

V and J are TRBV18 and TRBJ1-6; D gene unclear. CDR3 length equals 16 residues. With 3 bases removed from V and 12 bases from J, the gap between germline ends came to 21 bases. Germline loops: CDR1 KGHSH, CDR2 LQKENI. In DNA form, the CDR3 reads TGTGCCAGCTCACCCGACCTGGGCCGGCGGGGTAAACCCCTCCACTTT. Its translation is CASSPDLGRRGKPLHF.

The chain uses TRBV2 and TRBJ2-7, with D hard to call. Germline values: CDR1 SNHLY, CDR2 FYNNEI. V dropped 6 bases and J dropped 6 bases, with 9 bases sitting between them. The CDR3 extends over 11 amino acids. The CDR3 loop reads CASRADREQYF. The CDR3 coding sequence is TGTGCCAGCAGGGCCGATCGCGAGCAGTACTTC.

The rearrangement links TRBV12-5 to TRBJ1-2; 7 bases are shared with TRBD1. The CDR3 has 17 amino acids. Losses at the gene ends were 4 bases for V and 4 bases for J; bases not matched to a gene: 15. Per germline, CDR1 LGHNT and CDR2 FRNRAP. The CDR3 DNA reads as TGTGCTAGTGGTTCGCCCCTCAGACAGGGAACAATCTATGGCTACACCTTC. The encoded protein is CASGSPLRQGTIYGYTF.

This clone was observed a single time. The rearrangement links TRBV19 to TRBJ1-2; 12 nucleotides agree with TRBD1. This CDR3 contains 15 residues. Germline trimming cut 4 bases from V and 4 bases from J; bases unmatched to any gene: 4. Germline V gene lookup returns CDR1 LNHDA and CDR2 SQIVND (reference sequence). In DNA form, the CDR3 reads TGTGCCAGTAGTACGGGGACAGGGGGCGTCTATGGCTACACCTTC. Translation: CASSTGTGGVYGYTF.

The CDR3 DNA is TGTGCCAGCAGGGGACAGGGGGCGGGTGAGCAGTTCTTC. Its protein is CASRGQGAGEQFF. The chain employs TRBV2 and TRBJ2-1; 12 nucleotides align to TRBD1. The CDR3 extends over 13 amino acids. In germline, CDR1 is SNHLY, CDR2 FYNNEI. V lost 6 bases and J lost 9; bases outside the gene matches: 3.

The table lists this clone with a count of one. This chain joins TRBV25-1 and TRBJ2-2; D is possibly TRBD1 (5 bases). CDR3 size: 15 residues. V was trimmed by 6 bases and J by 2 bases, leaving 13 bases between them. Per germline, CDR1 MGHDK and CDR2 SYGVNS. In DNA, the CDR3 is TGTGCCAGCAGATCCGACAGAGAAAACACCGGGGAGCTGTTTTTT. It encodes CASRSDRENTGELFF. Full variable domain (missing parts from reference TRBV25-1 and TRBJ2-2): EADIYQTPRYLVIGTGKKITLECSQTMGHDKMYWYQQDPGMELHLIHYSYGVNSTEKGDLSSESTVSRIRTEHFPLTLESARPSHTSQYLCASRSDRENTGELFFGEGSRLTVL.

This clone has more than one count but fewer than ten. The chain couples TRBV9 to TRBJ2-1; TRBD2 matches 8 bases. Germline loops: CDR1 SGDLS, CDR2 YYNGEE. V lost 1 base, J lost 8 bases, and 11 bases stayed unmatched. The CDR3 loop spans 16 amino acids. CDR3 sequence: CASSVTTRGALDEQFF. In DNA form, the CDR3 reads TGTGCCAGCAGCGTAACGACGCGGGGGGCACTCGATGAGCAGTTCTTC.

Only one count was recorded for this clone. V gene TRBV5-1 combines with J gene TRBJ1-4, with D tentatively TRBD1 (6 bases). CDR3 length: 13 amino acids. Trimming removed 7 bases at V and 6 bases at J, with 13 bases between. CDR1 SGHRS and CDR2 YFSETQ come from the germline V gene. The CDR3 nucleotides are TGCGCCAGCGCCAGGAACAGGGATGAAAAACTGTTTTTT. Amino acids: CASARNRDEKLFF.